This T cell receptor beta chain came from a study of cytomegalovirus exposure and HLA in healthy donors. Study context: The 120 or so validation repertoires used the same platform as the roughly 700 first-cohort repertoires (as reported by a later analysis).

As regards this clone: Its antigen is still unknown.

Trimming removed 5 bases at V and 1 base at J, with 4 bases between. The CDR3 length is 11 residues. CDR1 is GTSNPN, CDR2 SVGIG, per germline (reference sequence). TCRdb's copy holds only in-frame clones and misses some; the assay was immunoSEQ multiplex PCR. This table holds 150,000 to 170,000 clones, about 88% found once. Findings and limits, study-wide: Usually a TCR sequence was rare, but some public TCRs were found in many donors.

The donors were members of the validation cohort, which comprised 90 to 150 subjects and was separate from the first cohort of some 680 subjects. The rearrangement links TRBV30 to TRBJ2-3; D is unclear. Sequencing was carried out using PBMCs. The origin of this receptor is a man aged 18 to 29 in good health and CMV-seropositive. CDR3 coding DNA: TGTGCCTGGGGGCGCACAGATACGCAGTATTTT. Protein product: CAWGRTDTQYF.